This record looks at one T cell receptor (beta chain) sequence and its context. This clone has a single count. Its recognized antigen is unknown. Base qualities are not at hand, and no much larger clone is one base apart. The time point label for this specimen denotes: week 35, safety follow-up. Each vaccine dose was 300 ug of a 20-mer mutant IDH1 peptide in Montanide, given subcutaneously with topical imiquimod. Patients received eight vaccinations in weeks 1, 3, 5, 7, 11, 15, 19 and 23, corresponding to visits V03 through V10. Newly diagnosed WHO grade 3 or 4 IDH1-mutant astrocytomas showing loss of nuclear ATRX were present in the donors. The samples were drawn from NOA16, a multicentre, single-arm, open-label phase I trial in Germany that tested a mutant IDH1 peptide vaccine in humans for the first time. The DNeasy Blood and Tissue Kit was used to extract genomic DNA from EDTA blood for TCRB sequencing.

Preparation of the library involved the immunoSEQ multiplex PCR assay. Rearranged TCR beta chain sequences were amplified with the hsTCRB Kit following the manufacturer's protocol. TCRB libraries were sequenced on an Illumina MiSeq. Turning to the authors' computational methods: Demultiplexing, trimming and gene mapping were performed with the kit vendor's proprietary platform. TCRdb retrieved this table from immuneACCESS and kept in-frame rearrangements only. Not all clones are present; in checked studies, unresolved V genes account for under half, and no reason is known for the remainder. V and J calls and clone size are given by that table; D and trimming were obtained from the DNA. This sample gives about 69,000 clones in total; around nine tenths of them show up just once. The ten largest account for 2% to 2.5% of the sample. This entry comes from a study of a mutant IDH1 vaccine in newly diagnosed glioma (dated by TCRdb to about 2021). About the study as a whole: Vaccination was initiated 4-6 weeks after radiotherapy alone, or concurrently with temozolomide cycles in the chemotherapy-containing groups. The approximately 33 treated patients were around 60% male and about 40% female, with a mean age of approximately 40 years. Prior to enrollment, standard therapy consisting of radiotherapy alone, temozolomide alone, or radiochemotherapy with temozolomide had been administered to patients, with the combination being received by most patients. The week-35 safety follow-up took place at visit V12, and the week-47 end of study took place at visit V13. Peripheral blood was collected at six visits: V03 (baseline), V05, V07, V10, V12 and V13. Longitudinal TCRB deep sequencing was performed for around 23 treated patients wherever samples were available for exploratory analyses.

The CDR3 starts with the cysteine, ends with the phenylalanine, and has 16 residues. The read is trimmed to its CDR3 DNA, 48 bases read in frame from base 1. V gives up 1 base and J gives up 0 bases, and the segment between their germline ends measures 12 bases. CDR1 and CDR2 are drawn from the germline V gene: MNHEY, SVGAGI. Broader findings and caveats from the paper: Immune responses induced by the vaccine were seen in 90% to 95% of patients across multiple MHC alleles. Changes in the top peripheral T cell clonotypes picked up by TCRB sequencing did not appear to be linked to pseudoprogression. The authors stated that sample limitations prevented analyses of patient blood samples from being reproduced. Availability determined which PBMC samples were chosen for TCRB deep sequencing.

The rearrangement combines TRBV6-5 with TRBJ1-2; a weak D assignment points to TRBD1 (6 bases agree). The sequence came from a man aged 25-45 years with glioma. Source: PBMCs, taken from a glioma patient whose treatment included an IDH1 peptide vaccine. The nucleotide sequence reads TGTGCCAGCAGTTACTTTGACAGGTTTTCTAACTATGGCTACACCTTC. Protein translation: CASSYFDRFSNYGYTF.